A selection of T cell receptor beta chains follows, all from one sample in a study of T cell responses to AZD1222 COVID-19 vaccine. Sequenced by immunoSEQ multiplex PCR; TCRdb stores in-frame clones only, minus some. This sample yields 100,000 to 150,000 clones, of which about 89% are seen a single time; roughly 7% belongs to the top ten. Sequences were derived from peripheral blood, sampled 28 days after the second AZD1222 dose. The receptors derive from an adult who received the AZD1222 COVID-19 vaccine. The CDR3 runs from the conserved cysteine through the conserved F or W. The D gene is left open where the match is weak. A row's size may be missing; if present it is once, few, many or a size class.

clone_size d_call j_call v_call cdr3_nt cdr3_aa
. . TRBJ2-5 TRBV18 TGTGCCAGCTCACCATTTCAGGGGCCGGAGACCCAGTACTTC CASSPFQGPETQYF
. TRBD2 TRBJ2-7 TRBV11-3 TGTGCCAGCAGCTTTAGCGGGAGGACCAGTGGCGAGCAGTACTTC CASSFSGRTSGEQYF
. . TRBJ1-1 TRBV27 TGTGCCAGTCGCAGGCCTAGCAGCACTGAAGCTTTCTTT CASRRPSSTEAFF
. . TRBJ2-1 TRBV5-6 TGTGCCACCTTGAAGGGGGGGGAAAACAATGAGCAGTTCTTC CATLKGGENNEQFF
. TRBD2 TRBJ2-5 TRBV23-1 TGCGCCAGCAGTCAATCCAGGCTAGCGGGATTTCGGCAAGAGACCCAGTACTTC CASSQSRLAGFRQETQYF
. . TRBJ2-1 TRBV3-1/TRBV3-2 TGTGCCAGCAGCCGTGAGGTGGTAGCGGCACTCAATGAGCAGTTCTTC CASSREVVAALNEQFF
. . TRBJ1-1 TRBV18 TGTGCCAGCTCACCGACAGCGGGGGACACTGAAGCTTTCTTT CASSPTAGDTEAFF
. . TRBJ2-2 TRBV10-1 TGCGCCAGCAGTGAGCACAGTCTGAACACCGGGGAGCTGTTTTTT CASSEHSLNTGELFF
once TRBD1 TRBJ2-4 TRBV19 TGTGCCAGTCTCAGGGGGCCAGGAAACATTCAGTACTTC CASLRGPGNIQYF
. . TRBJ2-7 TRBV28 TGTGCCAGCAGTTTGGTAAAATACGAGCAGTACTTC CASSLVKYEQYF
. . TRBJ1-1 TRBV5-1 TGCGCCAGCAGCTTGGCCATCGGATCCATGAACACTGAAGCTTTCTTT CASSLAIGSMNTEAFF
. . TRBJ2-7 TRBV6-5 TGTGCCAGCAGAGGTCTGGGTGGCGAGCAGTACTTC CASRGLGGEQYF
. . TRBJ1-6 TRBV6-5 TGTGCCAGCAGTTACTCGCACAGGAGGTATTCACCCCTCCACTTT CASSYSHRRYSPLHF
. . TRBJ2-2 TRBV9 TGTGCCAGCAGCGTAGACACCGGGGAGCTGTTTTTT CASSVDTGELFF
. . TRBJ2-7 TRBV23-1 TGCGCCAGCAGTCAACTTAGGGTGCCCTACGAGCAGTACTTC CASSQLRVPYEQYF
. . TRBJ1-4 TRBV4-3 TGCGCCAGCAGCCAAGACTCTTTCTCAACTAATGAAAAACTGTTTTTT CASSQDSFSTNEKLFF
once TRBD2 TRBJ2-2 TRBV7-2 TGTGCCAGCAGCCCCGGGACTAGCTCCCCCGGGGAGCTGTTTTTT CASSPGTSSPGELFF